The 15 T cell receptor beta chains given below trace back to one sample, sequenced in a study of identical twins. Using its own MiXCR run on the 5' RACE reads, TCRdb lists one record per CDR3 protein. This table holds roughly 240,000 distinct CDR3 sequences, approximately 7.8% found once. This sample was also put to use in a study of yellow fever vaccine responses in identical twins.

Material for sequencing was CD8+ T cells sorted from blood. The receptors were sampled from a woman aged 18-29 years in good health.

This clonotype was observed a handful of times. The chain employs TRBV5-1 and TRBJ2-3, with TRBD2 as a possible D gene (5 bases). This CDR3 has 14 residues. Germline V gene data show CDR1 as SGHRS and CDR2 as YFSETQ. V lost 3 bases to trimming and J lost 6 bases, with 14 bases between them. The CDR3: CASSSGISSDTQYF. The CDR3 DNA reads TGCGCCAGCAGCTCCGGGATAAGCTCGGATACGCAGTATTTT.

Ten or more counts support this clonotype. The V gene is TRBV4-1, the J gene TRBJ2-1; D perhaps matches TRBD2 (5 bases). This CDR3 is built from 14 residues. Trimming shortened V by 11 bases and J by 0 bases, and 14 bases separated the two germline ends. Germline V gene sequence: CDR1 MGHRA, CDR2 YSYEKL. The CDR3 reads CAAGMGSSYNEQFF. The CDR3 DNA sequence: TGCGCCGCAGGCATGGGGAGCTCCTACAATGAGCAGTTCTTC.

In this sample, this clonotype turned up many times. V usage is TRBV5-1 and J usage is TRBJ2-1, with TRBD2 identical over 8 bases. The J segment lost 0 bases and the V segment lost 0 bases, leaving 5 bases of the junction unmatched. Germline lookup yields CDR1 SGHRS and CDR2 YFSETQ. The CDR3 covers 17 residues. Here the CDR3 DNA reads TGCGCCAGCAGCTTGGAGGGCAGCGGGAGCTCCTACAATGAGCAGTTCTTC. Residues: CASSLEGSGSSYNEQFF.

The chain uses TRBV5-6 and TRBJ1-1; possibly TRBD1 for D (6 bases). The CDR3 is made up of 13 amino acids. Germline CDR1 and CDR2: SGHDT and YYEEEE. V gave up 5 bases and J gave up 1 base, with 9 bases separating them. This chain's CDR3 is CASRQQGNTEAFF. CDR3 coding DNA: TGTGCCAGCAGACAACAGGGGAACACTGAAGCTTTCTTT.

This clonotype showed up just a few times. CDR3 nucleotide sequence: TGTGCCAGCAGTTTCACCGGGGCCACAGATACGCAGTATTTT. As protein: CASSFTGATDTQYF. The V and J genes are TRBV28 and TRBJ2-3, with D tentatively TRBD1 or TRBD2 (5 bases each). This CDR3 region has 14 residues. Germline V gives CDR1 MDHEN, CDR2 SYDVKM. Trimming shortened V by 3 bases and J by 2 bases, and 9 bases separated the two germline ends.

The chain links TRBV12-3 or TRBV12-4 to TRBJ2-3; no clear D gene. Deletions cut 4 bases from V and 4 bases from J, with 18 bases between. The CDR3 loop spans 16 amino acids. The CDR3 sequence is CASSSPAYTEADTQYF. CDR3 in DNA: TGTGCCAGCAGTTCCCCGGCATATACAGAGGCAGATACGCAGTATTTT.

This clonotype showed up many times. The chain links TRBV20-1 to TRBJ2-5; 9 bases align to TRBD1. The CDR3 extends over 16 amino acids. Germline V gives CDR1 DFQATT, CDR2 SNEGSKA (reference sequence). V trimming: 2 bases; J trimming: 5 bases; junction bases outside the gene matches: 12. CDR3 in DNA: TGCAGTGCTAGACCCATTCGACAGGGGGATGGGGAGACCCAGTACTTC. Its protein product is CSARPIRQGDGETQYF.

This clonotype was observed many times. The CDR3 bases are TGTGCCAGCAGTTTACAGGGGGCGAGATATAGCAATCAGCCCCAGCATTTT. The encoded protein is CASSLQGARYSNQPQHF. The chain employs TRBV28 and TRBJ1-5, with 8 positions matching TRBD1. Germline-derived CDR1 and CDR2 are MDHEN and SYDVKM. The CDR3 runs to 17 residues. Unmatched junction bases numbered 6, after V lost 2 bases and J lost 0 bases.

The rearrangement links TRBV13 to TRBJ2-1; 8 positions agree with TRBD2. Losses at the gene ends were 0 bases for V and 0 bases for J; bases not matched to a gene: 10. From germline, CDR1 is PRHDT and CDR2 FYEKMQ (reference sequence). CDR3 length equals 19 residues. The CDR3 loop reads CASSLGPLSGESSYNEQFF. CDR3 coding DNA: TGTGCCAGCAGCTTAGGGCCCCTTAGCGGGGAGAGCTCCTACAATGAGCAGTTCTTC.

This chain joins TRBV29-1 and TRBJ2-3, with D maybe TRBD1 (6 bases). This CDR3 contains 16 residues. The germline CDR1 and CDR2 sequences are SQVTM and ANQGSEA. The germline V and J ends were trimmed by 0 bases and 4 bases, with 17 bases remaining between them. This CDR3 reads CSVEEGYDRLPDTQYF. CDR3 coding DNA: TGCAGCGTTGAAGAAGGGTACGACAGGTTGCCAGATACGCAGTATTTT.

This clonotype was detected many times. The CDR3 is CASSILAGLSSYNEQFF. The CDR3 DNA sequence: TGTGCCAGCAGCATACTAGCGGGGCTTAGCTCCTACAATGAGCAGTTCTTC. This chain uses TRBV9 with TRBJ2-1; 10 bases are shared with TRBD2. Germline lookup yields CDR1 SGDLS and CDR2 YYNGEE. The CDR3 is 17 amino acids. J gave up 0 bases and V 4 bases, and 7 bases lay outside the gene matches. Complete variable domain (other parts from reference TRBV9 and TRBJ2-1): DSGVTQTPKHLITATGQRVTLRCSPRSGDLSVYWYQQSLDQGLQFLIQYYNGEERAKGNILERFSAQQFPDLHSELNLSSLELGDSALYFCASSILAGLSSYNEQFFGPGTRLTVL.

In this sample, this clonotype turned up a few times. This chain connects TRBV6-2 or TRBV6-3 to TRBJ2-7, with 7 bases identical to TRBD1. The germline gives CDR1 MNHEY, CDR2 SVGEGT. J gave up 5 bases and V 2 bases, and 6 bases lay outside the gene matches. The CDR3 is 14 residues long. The CDR3, as DNA: TGTGCCAGCAGTTACGCCACAGGGGTCCACGAGCAGTACGTC. Protein sequence: CASSYATGVHEQYV.

This clonotype was seen ten or more times. CDR3 nucleotides: TGCAGCGTTGAAGATGTTCGGATAGATAACTATGGCTACACCTTC. This sequence encodes CSVEDVRIDNYGYTF. The V and J genes are TRBV29-1 and TRBJ1-2, with D uncertain. The V gene's germline CDR1 is SQVTM and CDR2 ANQGSEA. With 0 bases removed from V and 1 base from J, the gap between germline ends came to 12 bases. This CDR3 is built from 15 residues.

This clonotype was detected many times. The chain carries TRBV27 and TRBJ2-1, with 8 bases lining up with TRBD2. V trimming: 2 bases; J trimming: 7 bases; junction bases outside the gene matches: 10. This CDR3 comprises 16 residues. Germline assignment: CDR1 MNHEY and CDR2 SMNVEV (reference sequence). The CDR3 DNA reads as TGTGCCAGCAGTTTAATCCCGGGAGGGCCCTTTAATGAGCAGTTCTTC. Translated: CASSLIPGGPFNEQFF.

Ten or more counts support this clonotype. This chain links TRBV5-6 with TRBJ2-2; D possibly uses TRBD1 or TRBD2 (6 bases each). This CDR3 spans 14 amino acids. CDR1 SGHDT and CDR2 YYEEEE come from the germline V gene. Trimming shortened V by 4 bases and J by 3 bases, and 10 bases separated the two germline ends. The CDR3 DNA reads as TGTGCCAGCAGCCCGGGGGCTTACACCGGGGAGCTGTTTTTT. Its protein is CASSPGAYTGELFF.